Below, 4 T cell receptor beta chains from the same sample are listed, as sequenced in a study of cytomegalovirus exposure and HLA in healthy donors. A multiplex PCR was run with 60 Vbeta primers and 13 Jbeta primers. Profiling relied on immunoSEQ multiplex PCR, and the TCRdb table lists in-frame clones only, not all of them. The table shows about 150,000 clones, with approximately 80% occurring only once. Input material: PBMCs. Every receptor here comes from a male donor in good health and CMV-seronegative.

The V and J genes are TRBV5-1 and TRBJ2-7, with 9 bases matching TRBD1. This CDR3 contains 14 residues. With 4 bases clipped from V and 5 bases from J, the junction kept 7 bases outside the gene matches. The germline CDR1 and CDR2 sequences are SGHRS and YFSETQ. The CDR3 DNA reads TGCGCCAGCAGCCCCGGGACAGGGTTTGACGAGCAGTACTTC. This sequence encodes CASSPGTGFDEQYF.

This chain links TRBV19 with TRBJ1-1; TRBD1 matches 9 bases. Germline lookup yields CDR1 LNHDA and CDR2 SQIVND (reference sequence). The CDR3 covers 15 residues. J was trimmed by 0 bases and V by 9 bases; bases with no gene match: 8. The CDR3 DNA reads TGTGCCAGCGTAAGGGACAGGGCGATGAACACTGAAGCTTTCTTT. It yields the protein CASVRDRAMNTEAFF. Filled out from reference TRBV19 and TRBJ1-1, the complete variable domain reads DGGITQSPKYLFRKEGQNVTLSCEQNLNHDAMYWYRQDPGQGLRLIYYSQIVNDFQKGDIAEGYSVSREKKESFPLTVTSAQKNPTAFYLCASVRDRAMNTEAFFGQGTRLTVV.

J is TRBJ1-2 and V is TRBV19; 9 positions agree with TRBD1. The CDR3 runs 14 residues. Trimming at V came to 5 bases and at J to 4 bases, leaving 5 bases not matched to a gene. Germline loops: CDR1 LNHDA, CDR2 SQIVND (reference sequence). The CDR3: CASSVGQGAYGYTF. Here the CDR3 DNA reads TGTGCCAGTAGTGTGGGACAGGGAGCCTATGGCTACACCTTC.

This rearrangement joins TRBV19 to TRBJ2-5, with D possibly matching TRBD1 (5 bases). The J call could be wrong; TRBJ2-7 is a better fit for the DNA end. The CDR3 is made up of 14 amino acids. CDR1 and CDR2 from the germline V gene are LNHDA and SQIVND (reference sequence). The CDR3 DNA reads TGTGCCAGTAGTACAGTACAGGAGTACTACGAGCAGTACTTC. Protein product: CASSTVQEYYEQYF.